The TCR beta chain under discussion was sequenced for a study of blood T cell repertoires in COVID-19. Study information: Acute and convalescent COVID-19 samples came from the United States, Italy and Spain. In each case, the material was cDNA or gDNA derived from T cells, B-cell-depleted T cells, or PBMCs.

Original analysis: Reference gene primer amplification in the assay estimated nucleated cell counts. The repertoire was sequenced with immunoSEQ multiplex PCR; TCRdb's copy has only in-frame clones and lacks some. Clonal size and the V and J genes are those of that table, whereas D and trimming came from the DNA. Of about 79,000 clones listed, approximately 90% are singletons. The CDR3 contains 16 residues. Germline V gene lookup returns CDR1 ENHRY and CDR2 SYGVKD. V was pared by 0 bases and J by 7 bases, with 8 bases of the junction left unmatched. V gene TRBV10-3 combines with J gene TRBJ2-5, with TRBD2 identical over 10 bases. Sequencing used peripheral blood. This receptor was taken from a man aged 45-65 years with active COVID-19. CDR3 coding DNA: TGTGCCATCAGTGAGTCGTCTAGCGGGAGCGGAATGACCCAGTACTTC. Translation: CAISESSSGSGMTQYF.